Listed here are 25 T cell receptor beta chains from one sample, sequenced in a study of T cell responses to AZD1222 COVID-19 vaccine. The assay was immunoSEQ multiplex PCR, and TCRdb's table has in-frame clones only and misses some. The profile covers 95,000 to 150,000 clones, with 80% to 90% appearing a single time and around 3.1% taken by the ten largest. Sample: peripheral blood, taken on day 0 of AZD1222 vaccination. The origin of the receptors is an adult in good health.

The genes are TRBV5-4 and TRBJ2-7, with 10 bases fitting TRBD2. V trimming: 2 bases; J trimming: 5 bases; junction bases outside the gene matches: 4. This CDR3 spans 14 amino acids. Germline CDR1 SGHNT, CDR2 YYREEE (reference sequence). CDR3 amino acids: CASSLAGGAHEQYF. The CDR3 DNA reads TGTGCCAGCAGCTTAGCGGGAGGGGCCCACGAGCAGTACTTC.

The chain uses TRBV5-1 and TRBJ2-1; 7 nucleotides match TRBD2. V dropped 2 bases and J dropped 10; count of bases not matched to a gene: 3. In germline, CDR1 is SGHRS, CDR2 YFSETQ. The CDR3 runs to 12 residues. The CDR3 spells CASSLPTSEQFF. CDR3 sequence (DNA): TGCGCCAGCAGCTTACCGACTAGCGAGCAGTTCTTC.

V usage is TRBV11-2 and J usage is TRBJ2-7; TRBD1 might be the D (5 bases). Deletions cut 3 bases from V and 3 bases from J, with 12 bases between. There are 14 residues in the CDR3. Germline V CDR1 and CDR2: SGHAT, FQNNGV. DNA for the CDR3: TGTGCCAGCAGCTTCGTCCAGGGTTTCTACGAGCAGTACTTC. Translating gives CASSFVQGFYEQYF. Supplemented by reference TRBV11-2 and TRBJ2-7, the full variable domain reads EAGVAQSPRYKIIEKRQSVAFWCNPISGHATLYWYQQILGQGPKLLIQFQNNGVVDDSQLPKDRFSAERLKGVDSTLKIQPAKLEDSAVYLCASSFVQGFYEQYFGPGTRLTVT.

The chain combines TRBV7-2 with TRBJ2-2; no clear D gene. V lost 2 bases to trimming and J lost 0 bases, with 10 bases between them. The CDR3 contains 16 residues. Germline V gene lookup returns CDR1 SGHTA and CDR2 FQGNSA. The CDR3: CASSLIGTANTGELFF. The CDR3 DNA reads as TGTGCCAGCAGCTTAATAGGAACCGCGAACACCGGGGAGCTGTTTTTT.

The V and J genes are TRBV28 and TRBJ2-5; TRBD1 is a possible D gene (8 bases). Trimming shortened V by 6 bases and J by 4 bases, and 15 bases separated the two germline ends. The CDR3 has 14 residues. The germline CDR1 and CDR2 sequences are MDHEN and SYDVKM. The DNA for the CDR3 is TGTGCCAGCAGACTCACAGGGGGGGGAGAGACCCAGTACTTC. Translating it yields CASRLTGGGETQYF.

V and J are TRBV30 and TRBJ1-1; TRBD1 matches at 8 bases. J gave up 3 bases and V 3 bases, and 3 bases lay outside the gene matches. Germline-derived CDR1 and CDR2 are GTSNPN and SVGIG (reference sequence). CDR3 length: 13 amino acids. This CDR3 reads CAWSLDRDTEAFF. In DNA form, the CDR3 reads TGTGCCTGGAGCCTGGACAGGGACACTGAAGCTTTCTTT.

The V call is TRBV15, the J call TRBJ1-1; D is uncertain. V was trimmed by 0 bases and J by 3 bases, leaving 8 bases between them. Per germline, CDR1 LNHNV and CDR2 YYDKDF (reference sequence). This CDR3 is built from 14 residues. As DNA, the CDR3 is TGTGCCACCAGCAGAGATCCGAGGGACACTGAAGCTTTCTTT. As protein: CATSRDPRDTEAFF. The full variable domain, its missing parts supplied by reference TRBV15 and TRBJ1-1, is DAMVIQNPRYQVTQFGKPVTLSCSQTLNHNVMYWYQQKSSQAPKLLFHYYDKDFNNEADTPDNFQSRRPNTSFCFLDIRSPGLGDTAMYLCATSRDPRDTEAFFGQGTRLTVV.

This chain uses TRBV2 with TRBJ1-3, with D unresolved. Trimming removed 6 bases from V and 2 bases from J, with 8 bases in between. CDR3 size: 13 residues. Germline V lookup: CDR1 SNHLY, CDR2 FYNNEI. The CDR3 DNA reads TGTGCCAGCAGAAGGGAGCCTGGAAACACCATATATTTT. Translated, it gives CASRREPGNTIYF.

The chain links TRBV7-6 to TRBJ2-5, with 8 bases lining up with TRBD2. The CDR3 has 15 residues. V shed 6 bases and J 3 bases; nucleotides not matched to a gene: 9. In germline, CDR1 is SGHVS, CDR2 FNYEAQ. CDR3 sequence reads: CASRPMRGVEETQYF. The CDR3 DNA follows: TGTGCCAGCAGACCCATGCGGGGGGTCGAAGAGACCCAGTACTTC.

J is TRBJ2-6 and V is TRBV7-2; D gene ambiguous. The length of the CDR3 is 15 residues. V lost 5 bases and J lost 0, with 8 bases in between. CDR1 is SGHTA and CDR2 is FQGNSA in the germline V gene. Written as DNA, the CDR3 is TGTGCCAGCAGCAGCCAAAGCTCTGGGGCCAACGTCCTGACTTTC. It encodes CASSSQSSGANVLTF.

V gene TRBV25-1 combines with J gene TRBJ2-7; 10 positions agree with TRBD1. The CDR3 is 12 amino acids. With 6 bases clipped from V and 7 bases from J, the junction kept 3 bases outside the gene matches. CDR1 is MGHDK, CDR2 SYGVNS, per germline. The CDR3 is CASSRTGGEQYF. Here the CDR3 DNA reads TGTGCCAGCAGCCGGACAGGGGGAGAGCAGTACTTC.

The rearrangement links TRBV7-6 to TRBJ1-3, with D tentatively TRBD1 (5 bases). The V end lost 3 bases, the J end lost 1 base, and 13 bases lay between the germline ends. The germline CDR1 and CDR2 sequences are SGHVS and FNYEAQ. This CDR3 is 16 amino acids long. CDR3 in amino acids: CASSFGTGASGNTIYF. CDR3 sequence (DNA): TGTGCCAGCAGCTTTGGAACAGGAGCATCTGGAAACACCATATATTTT.

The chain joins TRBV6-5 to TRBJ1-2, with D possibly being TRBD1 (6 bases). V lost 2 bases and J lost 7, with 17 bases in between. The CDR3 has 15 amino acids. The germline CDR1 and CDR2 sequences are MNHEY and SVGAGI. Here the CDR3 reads CASSYLSGHIFGYTF. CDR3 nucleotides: TGTGCCAGCAGTTACCTCTCGGGACATATATTTGGCTACACCTTC.

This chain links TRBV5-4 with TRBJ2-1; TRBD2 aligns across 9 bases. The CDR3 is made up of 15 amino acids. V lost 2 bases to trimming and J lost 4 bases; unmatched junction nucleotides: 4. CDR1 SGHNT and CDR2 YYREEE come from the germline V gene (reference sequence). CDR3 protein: CASSFSSGRYNEQFF. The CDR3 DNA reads TGTGCCAGCAGCTTTTCAAGCGGGAGGTACAATGAGCAGTTCTTC.

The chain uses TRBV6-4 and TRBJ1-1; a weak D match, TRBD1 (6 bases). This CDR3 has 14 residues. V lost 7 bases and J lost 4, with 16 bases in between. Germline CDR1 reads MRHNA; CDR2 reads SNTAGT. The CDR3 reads CASTGRGTATEAFF. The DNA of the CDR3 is TGTGCCAGCACGGGAAGGGGGACGGCCACTGAAGCTTTCTTT.

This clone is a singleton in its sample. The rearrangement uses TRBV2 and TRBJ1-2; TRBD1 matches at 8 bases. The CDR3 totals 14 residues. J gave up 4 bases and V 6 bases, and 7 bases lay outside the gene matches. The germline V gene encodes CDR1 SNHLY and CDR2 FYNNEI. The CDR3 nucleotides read TGTGCCAGCAGCGGGACAGGTGGTGGCTATGGCTACACCTTC. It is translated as CASSGTGGGYGYTF.

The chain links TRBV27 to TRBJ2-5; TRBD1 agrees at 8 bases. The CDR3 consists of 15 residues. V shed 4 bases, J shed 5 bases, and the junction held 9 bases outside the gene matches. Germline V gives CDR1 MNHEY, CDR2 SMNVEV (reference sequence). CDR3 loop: CASSSRWTGLETQYF. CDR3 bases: TGTGCCAGCAGTTCTAGGTGGACAGGGCTGGAGACCCAGTACTTC.

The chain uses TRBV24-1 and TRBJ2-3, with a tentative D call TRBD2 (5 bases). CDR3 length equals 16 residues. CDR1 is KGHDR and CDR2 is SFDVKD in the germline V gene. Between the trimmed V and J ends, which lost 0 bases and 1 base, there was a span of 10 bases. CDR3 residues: CATSDLRFGGTDTQYF. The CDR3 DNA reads TGTGCCACCAGTGATTTGCGGTTCGGGGGCACAGATACGCAGTATTTT.

The CDR3 spells CASSLYSYNAGNTIYF. CDR3 DNA: TGTGCCAGCAGCTTGTATTCCTACAATGCTGGAAACACCATATATTTT. This rearrangement joins TRBV5-5 to TRBJ1-3; D gene ambiguous. CDR1 is SGHKS, CDR2 YYEKEE, per germline (reference sequence). CDR3 length: 16 residues. V lost 1 base and J lost 2, with 13 bases in between.

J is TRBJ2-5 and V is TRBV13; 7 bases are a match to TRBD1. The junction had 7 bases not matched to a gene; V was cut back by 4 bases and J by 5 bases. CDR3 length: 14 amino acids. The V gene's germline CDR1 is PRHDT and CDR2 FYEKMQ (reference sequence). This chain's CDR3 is CASSSKQGWETQYF. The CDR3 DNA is TGTGCCAGCAGCTCCAAACAGGGGTGGGAGACCCAGTACTTC.

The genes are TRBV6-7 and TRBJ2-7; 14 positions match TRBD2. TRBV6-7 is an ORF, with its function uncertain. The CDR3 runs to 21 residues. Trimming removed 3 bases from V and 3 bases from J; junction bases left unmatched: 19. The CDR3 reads CASSYSGQGGTSGSPLYEQYF. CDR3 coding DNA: TGTGCCAGCAGTTATTCTGGACAGGGGGGGACTAGCGGGAGTCCCCTCTACGAGCAGTACTTC.

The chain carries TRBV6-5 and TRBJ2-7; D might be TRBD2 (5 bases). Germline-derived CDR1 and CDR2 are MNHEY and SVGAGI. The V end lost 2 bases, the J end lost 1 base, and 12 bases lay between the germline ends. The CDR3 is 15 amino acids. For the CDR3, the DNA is TGTGCCAGCAGTTACGAGTTCCCGGGGTCCTACGAGCAGTACTTC. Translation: CASSYEFPGSYEQYF.

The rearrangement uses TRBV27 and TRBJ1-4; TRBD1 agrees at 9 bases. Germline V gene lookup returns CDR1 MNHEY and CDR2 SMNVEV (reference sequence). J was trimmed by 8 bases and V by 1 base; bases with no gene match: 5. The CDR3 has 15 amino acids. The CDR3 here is CASSLFGTGREKLFF. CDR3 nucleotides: TGTGCCAGCAGTTTATTCGGGACAGGGCGGGAAAAACTGTTTTTT.

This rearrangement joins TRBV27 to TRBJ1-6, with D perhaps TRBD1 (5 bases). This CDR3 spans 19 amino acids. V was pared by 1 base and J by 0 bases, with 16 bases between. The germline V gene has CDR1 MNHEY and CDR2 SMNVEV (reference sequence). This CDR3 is CASSLYQVGVSSYNSPLHF. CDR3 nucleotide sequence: TGTGCCAGCAGTTTATACCAGGTAGGGGTGTCCTCCTATAATTCACCCCTCCACTTT.

The CDR3 protein is CASSYWTAGNTIYF. The CDR3, as DNA: TGTGCCAGCAGTTACTGGACAGCTGGAAACACCATATATTTT. This chain connects TRBV6-2 or TRBV6-3 to TRBJ1-3; the D gene is possibly TRBD1 (6 bases). There are 14 residues in the CDR3. Germline V CDR1 and CDR2: MNHEY, SVGEGT. V lost 1 base and J 2 bases, leaving 6 bases between the germline ends.